One and the same sample provided the 12 T cell receptor beta chains below, sequenced in a study of CD8+CD57+ T cells in acquired aplastic anemia. Flow cytometry had shown expanded CD8+CD57+ cells in the patients chosen for sequencing. The template for TCR beta VDJ and CDR3 sequence profiling was genomic DNA. From the reads, TCRdb called clonotypes with MiXCR, one entry per CDR3 protein. The data hold about 150,000 distinct CDR3 sequences, with over 50% observed a single time. Input material: sorted CD4+, CD8+, or CD8+CD57+ T cells (not recorded which) from PBMCs. The receptors here all came from a human donor with aplastic anemia.

J is TRBJ1-5 and V is TRBV29-1; 7 bases are shared with TRBD1. The CDR3 spans 14 residues. Germline V gives CDR1 SQVTM, CDR2 ANQGSEA. The V segment lost 6 bases and the J segment 4 bases; nucleotides outside the gene matches: 9. The CDR3 here is CSVTQVTGNQPQHF. DNA for the CDR3: TGCAGCGTGACCCAAGTGACAGGGAATCAGCCCCAGCATTTT. Full variable domain (missing parts from reference TRBV29-1 and TRBJ1-5): SAVISQKPSRDICQRGTSLTIQCQVDSQVTMMFWYRQQPGQSLTLIATANQGSEATYESGFVIDKFPISRPNLTFSTLTVSNMSPEDSSIYLCSVTQVTGNQPQHFGDGTRLSIL.

In regard to this clonotype: One end of the junction varies from germline; a read error may be responsible. This sequence joins TRBV24-1 and TRBJ2-1; unclear D gene. The V gene's germline CDR1 is KGHDR and CDR2 SFDVKD. The length of the CDR3 is 14 residues. The chain's CDR3 is CATSDPRGYNEQFF. In nucleotides, the CDR3 is TGCGCCACCAGTGATCCTCGCGGATACAATGAGCAGTTCTTC.

The chain links TRBV7-2 to TRBJ1-5; 12 bases align to TRBD1. The V gene end was trimmed by 0 bases and the J gene end by 6 bases; junction bases not matched to a gene: 6. From germline, CDR1 is SGHTA and CDR2 FQGNSA. There are 17 residues in the CDR3. Here the CDR3 DNA reads TGTGCCAGCAGCTTAGCGCCGGGACAGGGGGCCGGTCAGCCCCAGCATTTT. It codes for CASSLAPGQGAGQPQHF. The variable domain in full, with the rest retrieved from reference TRBV7-2 and TRBJ1-5, is GAGVSQSPSNKVTEKGKDVELRCDPISGHTALYWYRQSLGQGLEFLIYFQGNSAPDKSGLPSDRFSAERTGGSVSTLTIQRTQQEDSAVYLCASSLAPGQGAGQPQHFGDGTRLSIL.

The chain has TRBV4-2 and TRBJ1-6; 7 nucleotides line up with TRBD1. The CDR3 runs to 18 residues. Germline V gene data show CDR1 as LGHNA and CDR2 as YNFKEQ. V shed 4 bases and J 0 bases; nucleotides not matched to a gene: 9. CDR3 protein: CASSRGGPGSSYNSPLHF. CDR3 coding DNA: TGTGCCAGCAGCCGAGGGGGCCCAGGAAGCTCCTATAATTCACCCCTCCACTTT.

The chain employs TRBV19 and TRBJ1-6; D may be TRBD1 (5 bases). V was shortened by 5 bases and J by 10 bases, with 9 bases between the two germline ends. Germline CDR1 reads LNHDA; CDR2 reads SQIVND (reference sequence). The CDR3 is 12 residues long. The CDR3 loop is CASSVGQSPLHF. The CDR3 DNA follows: TGTGCCAGTAGTGTTGGACAATCACCCCTCCACTTT.

In its sample, this clonotype was seen once. The V call is TRBV6-6, the J call TRBJ2-5; D remains unclear. Germline lookup yields CDR1 MNHNY and CDR2 SVGAGI (reference sequence). The CDR3 runs to 12 residues. V was trimmed by 2 bases and J by 2 bases, leaving 3 bases between them. The DNA for the CDR3 is TGTGCCAGCAGTTACGGTCAAGAGACCCAGTACTTC. It yields the protein CASSYGQETQYF.

This clonotype has a count of ten or more. The chain couples TRBV20-1 to TRBJ2-1; TRBD2 aligns across 8 bases. Germline V CDR1 and CDR2: DFQATT, SNEGSKA (reference sequence). The CDR3 runs to 13 residues. Trimming at V came to 1 base and at J to 10 bases, leaving 6 bases not matched to a gene. The CDR3 loop reads CSARAGRGVEQFF. CDR3 coding DNA: TGCAGTGCTAGAGCGGGGCGGGGGGTGGAGCAGTTCTTC.

This clonotype was seen many times. This chain connects TRBV20-1 to TRBJ2-7; TRBD1 aligns across 8 bases. V dropped 5 bases and J dropped 3; count of bases not matched to a gene: 3. Germline loops: CDR1 DFQATT, CDR2 SNEGSKA (reference sequence). There are 12 residues in the CDR3. The chain's CDR3 is CSAPDRDYEQYF. CDR3 in DNA: TGCAGTGCTCCGGACAGGGACTACGAGCAGTACTTC.

The rearrangement joins TRBV7-8 to TRBJ2-1; D unresolved. Trimming removed 7 bases from V and 4 bases from J, with 14 bases in between. CDR1 is SGHVS and CDR2 is FQNEAQ in the germline V gene. The CDR3 covers 14 residues. This CDR3 reads CASTPSLAYNEQFF. The CDR3 nucleotides are TGTGCCAGCACACCAAGTTTAGCTTACAATGAGCAGTTCTTC.

The genes are TRBV5-8 and TRBJ1-4; 7 bases map to TRBD1. Germline V gives CDR1 SGHTS, CDR2 YDEGEE. This CDR3 contains 13 residues. After removal of 0 bases from V and 8 bases from J, the junction contained 1 base not matched to a gene. CDR3 in DNA: TGTGCCAGCAGCTTGGAACAGGGGGAAAAACTGTTTTTT. Protein product: CASSLEQGEKLFF.

The V gene is TRBV12-3 or TRBV12-4, the J gene TRBJ1-6; 7 nucleotides align to TRBD1. This CDR3 region has 15 residues. With 6 bases clipped from V and 4 bases from J, the junction kept 6 bases outside the gene matches. This chain's CDR3 is CASRLDRRYNSPLHF. For the CDR3, the DNA is TGTGCCAGCAGATTGGACAGGAGGTATAATTCACCCCTCCACTTT.

As for this clonotype: The germline gene is not matched at one end of the junction; a read error may be the cause. The chain recombines TRBV7-9 with TRBJ2-7; D ambiguous. Germline CDR1 SEHNR, CDR2 FQNEAQ (reference sequence). The CDR3 spans 14 residues. The CDR3 is CVSSLRQDPTEQYF. CDR3 nucleotide sequence: TGTGTCAGCAGCTTACGCCAGGACCCTACGGAGCAGTACTTC.